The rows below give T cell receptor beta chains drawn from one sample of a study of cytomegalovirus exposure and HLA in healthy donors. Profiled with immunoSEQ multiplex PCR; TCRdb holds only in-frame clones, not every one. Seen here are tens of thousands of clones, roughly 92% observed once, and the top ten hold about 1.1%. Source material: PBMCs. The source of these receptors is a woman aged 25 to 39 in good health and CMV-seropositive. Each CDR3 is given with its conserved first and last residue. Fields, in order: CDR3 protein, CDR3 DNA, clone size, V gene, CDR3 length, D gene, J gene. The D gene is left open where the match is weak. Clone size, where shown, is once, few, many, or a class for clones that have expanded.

cdr3_aa: CASRPPGLAEQETQYF
cdr3_nt: TGTGCCAGCAGACCACCGGGACTAGCGGAACAAGAGACCCAGTACTTC
clone_size: once
v_call: TRBV5-5
cdr3_length: 16
d_call: TRBD2
j_call: TRBJ2-5

cdr3_aa: CASSSHRVAQAYEQYF
cdr3_nt: TGTGCCAGCAGCTCTCATCGCGTAGCCCAAGCCTACGAGCAGTACTTC
clone_size: .
v_call: TRBV7-8
cdr3_length: 16
d_call: .
j_call: TRBJ2-7

cdr3_aa: CASSQGREFRSSGANVLTF
cdr3_nt: TGCGCCAGCAGCCAAGGCCGGGAGTTCAGGAGCTCTGGGGCCAACGTCCTGACTTTC
clone_size: .
v_call: TRBV4-3
cdr3_length: 19
d_call: .
j_call: TRBJ2-6

cdr3_aa: CASRLVGTTTYEQYF
cdr3_nt: TGTGCAAGTCGCTTAGTCGGGACAACCACCTACGAGCAGTACTTC
clone_size: few
v_call: TRBV12-2
cdr3_length: 15
d_call: .
j_call: TRBJ2-7

cdr3_aa: CASPRLNRKSGKWSGELFF
cdr3_nt: TGTGCCAGTCCAAGGCTAAACCGAAAAAGCGGGAAATGGTCCGGGGAGCTGTTTTTT
clone_size: .
v_call: TRBV2
cdr3_length: 19
d_call: TRBD2
j_call: TRBJ2-2

cdr3_aa: CASSPGAAGARNEQFF
cdr3_nt: TGTGCCAGCTCACCAGGCGCTGCGGGAGCCCGCAATGAGCAGTTCTTC
clone_size: .
v_call: TRBV18
cdr3_length: 16
d_call: TRBD2
j_call: TRBJ2-1

cdr3_aa: CASSQEAGQGAGEQYF
cdr3_nt: TGCGCCAGCAGCCAAGAGGCCGGACAGGGGGCGGGGGAGCAGTACTTC
clone_size: .
v_call: TRBV4-1
cdr3_length: 16
d_call: TRBD1
j_call: TRBJ2-7

cdr3_aa: CASSLETGSLYTEAFF
cdr3_nt: TGCGCCAGCAGCTTGGAGACAGGGTCTTTATACACTGAAGCTTTCTTT
clone_size: .
v_call: TRBV5-1
cdr3_length: 16
d_call: TRBD1
j_call: TRBJ1-1

cdr3_aa: CASSITLAGGPSDTQYF
cdr3_nt: TGTGCCAGTAGTATAACCTTAGCGGGAGGGCCCTCAGATACGCAGTATTTT
clone_size: .
v_call: TRBV19
cdr3_length: 17
d_call: TRBD2
j_call: TRBJ2-3

cdr3_aa: CASSSSGPSSYNEQFF
cdr3_nt: TGTGCCAGCAGCTCTAGCGGTCCTAGCTCCTACAATGAGCAGTTCTTC
clone_size: .
v_call: TRBV5-5
cdr3_length: 16
d_call: TRBD2
j_call: TRBJ2-1

cdr3_aa: CASSESRVLREGTEAFF
cdr3_nt: TGCGCCAGCAGTGAGTCGAGAGTCCTCAGGGAAGGCACTGAAGCTTTCTTT
clone_size: .
v_call: TRBV10-2
cdr3_length: 17
d_call: .
j_call: TRBJ1-1

cdr3_aa: CASSGATSGRADTQYF
cdr3_nt: TGTGCCAGCAGTGGGGCGACTAGCGGGAGGGCAGATACGCAGTATTTT
clone_size: once
v_call: TRBV6-6
cdr3_length: 16
d_call: TRBD2
j_call: TRBJ2-3

cdr3_aa: CASTPREGGPYEQYF
cdr3_nt: TGTGCCAGCACCCCTCGTGAGGGAGGGCCTTACGAGCAGTACTTC
clone_size: once
v_call: TRBV6-5
cdr3_length: 15
d_call: TRBD2
j_call: TRBJ2-7

cdr3_aa: CASSIRVVGRYTEAFF
cdr3_nt: TGTGCCAGTAGTATCAGGGTCGTGGGGCGATACACTGAAGCTTTCTTT
clone_size: .
v_call: TRBV19
cdr3_length: 16
d_call: .
j_call: TRBJ1-1

cdr3_aa: CASSQSPTGAYGYTF
cdr3_nt: TGCGCCAGCAGTCAATCCCCGACAGGGGCCTATGGCTACACCTTC
clone_size: .
v_call: TRBV23-1
cdr3_length: 15
d_call: TRBD1
j_call: TRBJ1-2

cdr3_aa: CASSPEGVVSGANVLTF
cdr3_nt: TGTGCCAGCAGTCCCGAGGGCGTTGTTTCTGGGGCCAACGTCCTGACTTTC
clone_size: .
v_call: TRBV28
cdr3_length: 17
d_call: .
j_call: TRBJ2-6